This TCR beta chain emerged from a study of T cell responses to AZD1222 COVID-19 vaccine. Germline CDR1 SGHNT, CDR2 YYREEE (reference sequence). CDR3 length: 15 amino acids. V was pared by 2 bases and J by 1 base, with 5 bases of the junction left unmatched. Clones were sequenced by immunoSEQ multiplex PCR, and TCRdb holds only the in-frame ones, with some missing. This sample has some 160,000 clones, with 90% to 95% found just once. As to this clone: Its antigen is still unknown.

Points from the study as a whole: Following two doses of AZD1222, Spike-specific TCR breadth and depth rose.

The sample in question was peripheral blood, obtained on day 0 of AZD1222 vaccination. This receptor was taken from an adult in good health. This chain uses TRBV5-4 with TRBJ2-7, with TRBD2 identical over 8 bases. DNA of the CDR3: TGTGCCAGCAGCTTTGACGGGGGGGTATCCTACGAGCAGTACTTC. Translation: CASSFDGGVSYEQYF.